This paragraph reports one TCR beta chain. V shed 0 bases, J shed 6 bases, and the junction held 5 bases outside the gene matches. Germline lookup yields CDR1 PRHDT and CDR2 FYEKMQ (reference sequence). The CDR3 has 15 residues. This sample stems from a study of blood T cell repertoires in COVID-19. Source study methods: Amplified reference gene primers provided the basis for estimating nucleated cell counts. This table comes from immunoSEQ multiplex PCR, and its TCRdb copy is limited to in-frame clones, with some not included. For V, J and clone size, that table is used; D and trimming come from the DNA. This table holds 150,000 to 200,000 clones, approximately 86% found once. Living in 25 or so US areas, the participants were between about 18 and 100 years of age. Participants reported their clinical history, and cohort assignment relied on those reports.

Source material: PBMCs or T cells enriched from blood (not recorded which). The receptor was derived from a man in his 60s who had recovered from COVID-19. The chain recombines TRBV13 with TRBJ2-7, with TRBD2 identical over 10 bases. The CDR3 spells CASSLGSGRAPEQYF. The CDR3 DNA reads TGTGCCAGCAGCTTAGGGAGCGGGAGGGCCCCCGAGCAGTACTTC.